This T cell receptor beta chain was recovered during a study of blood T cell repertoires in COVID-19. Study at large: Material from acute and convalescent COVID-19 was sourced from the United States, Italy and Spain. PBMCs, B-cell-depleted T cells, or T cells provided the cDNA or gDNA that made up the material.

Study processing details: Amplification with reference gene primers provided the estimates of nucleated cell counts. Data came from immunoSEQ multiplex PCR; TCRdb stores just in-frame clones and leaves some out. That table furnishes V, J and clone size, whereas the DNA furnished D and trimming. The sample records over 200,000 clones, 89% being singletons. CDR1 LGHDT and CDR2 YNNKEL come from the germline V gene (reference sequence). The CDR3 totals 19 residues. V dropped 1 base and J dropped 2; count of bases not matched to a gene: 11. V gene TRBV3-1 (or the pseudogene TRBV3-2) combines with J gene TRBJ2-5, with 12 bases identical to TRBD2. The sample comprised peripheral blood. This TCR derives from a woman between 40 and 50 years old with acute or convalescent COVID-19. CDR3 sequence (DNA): TGTGCCAGCAGCCAAGTAGGGCTAGCGGGGGGGCCGGGGCAAGAGACCCAGTACTTC. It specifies CASSQVGLAGGPGQETQYF.